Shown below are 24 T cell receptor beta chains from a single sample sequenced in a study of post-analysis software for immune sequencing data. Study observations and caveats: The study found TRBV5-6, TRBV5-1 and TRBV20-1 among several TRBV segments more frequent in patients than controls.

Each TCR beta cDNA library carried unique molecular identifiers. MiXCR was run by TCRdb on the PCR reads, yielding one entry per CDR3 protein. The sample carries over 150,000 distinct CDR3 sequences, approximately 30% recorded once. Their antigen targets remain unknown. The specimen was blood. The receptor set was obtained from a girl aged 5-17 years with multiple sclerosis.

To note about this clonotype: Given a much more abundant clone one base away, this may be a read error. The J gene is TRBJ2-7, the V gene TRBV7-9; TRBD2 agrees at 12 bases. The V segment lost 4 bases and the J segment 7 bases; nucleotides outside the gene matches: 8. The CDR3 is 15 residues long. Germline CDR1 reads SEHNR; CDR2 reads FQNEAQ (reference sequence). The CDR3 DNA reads TGTGCCAGCAGCTCGCCTAGCGGGAGGGCTGATGAGCAGTACTTC. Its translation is CASSSPSGRADEQYF.

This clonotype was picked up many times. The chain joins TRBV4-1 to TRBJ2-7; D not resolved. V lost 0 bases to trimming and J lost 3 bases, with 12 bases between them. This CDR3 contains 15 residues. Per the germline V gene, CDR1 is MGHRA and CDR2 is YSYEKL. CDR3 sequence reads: CASSQDHGPYYEQYF. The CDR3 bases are TGCGCCAGCAGCCAAGACCACGGACCTTACTACGAGCAGTACTTC.

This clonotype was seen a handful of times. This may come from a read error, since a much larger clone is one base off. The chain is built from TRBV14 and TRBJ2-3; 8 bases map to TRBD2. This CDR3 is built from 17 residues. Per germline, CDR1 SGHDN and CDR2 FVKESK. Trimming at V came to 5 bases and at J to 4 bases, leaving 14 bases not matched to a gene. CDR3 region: CASSLPRRAGVPDTQYF. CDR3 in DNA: TGTGCCAGCAGCTTACCCCGAAGAGCGGGAGTCCCAGATACGCAGTATTTT. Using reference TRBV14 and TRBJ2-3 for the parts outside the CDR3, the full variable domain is EAGVTQFPSHSVIEKGQTVTLRCDPISGHDNLYWYRRVMGKEIKFLLHFVKESKQDESGMPNNRFLAERTGGTYSTLKVQPAELEDSGVYFCASSLPRRAGVPDTQYFGPGTRLTVL.

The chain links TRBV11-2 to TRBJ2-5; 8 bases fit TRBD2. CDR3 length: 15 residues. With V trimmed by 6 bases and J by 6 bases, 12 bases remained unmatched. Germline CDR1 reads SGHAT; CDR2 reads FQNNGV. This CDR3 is CASRKPGGAGQTQYF. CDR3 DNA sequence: TGTGCCAGCAGAAAACCCGGGGGGGCAGGGCAGACCCAGTACTTC.

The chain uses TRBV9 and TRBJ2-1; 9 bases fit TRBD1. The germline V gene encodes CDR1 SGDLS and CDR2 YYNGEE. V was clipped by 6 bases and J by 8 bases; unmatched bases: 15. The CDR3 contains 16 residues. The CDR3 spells CASTSTGTGITHEQFF. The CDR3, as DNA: TGTGCCAGCACCTCTACCGGGACAGGGATTACCCATGAGCAGTTCTTC.

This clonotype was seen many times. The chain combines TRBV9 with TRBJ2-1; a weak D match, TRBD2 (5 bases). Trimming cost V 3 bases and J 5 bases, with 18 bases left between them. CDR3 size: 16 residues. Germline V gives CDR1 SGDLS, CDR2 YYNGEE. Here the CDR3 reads CASSAEERFPNNEQFF. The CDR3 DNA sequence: TGTGCCAGCAGCGCAGAGGAGCGGTTTCCCAACAATGAGCAGTTCTTC.

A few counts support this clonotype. This chain's CDR3 is CASSPQGSRYGYTF. CDR3 sequence (DNA): TGTGCCAGCAGCCCCCAGGGGTCCCGCTATGGCTACACCTTC. This chain connects TRBV27 to TRBJ1-2, with D maybe TRBD1 (6 bases). CDR1 is MNHEY and CDR2 is SMNVEV in the germline V gene (reference sequence). Trimming shortened V by 6 bases and J by 4 bases, and 15 bases separated the two germline ends. CDR3 size: 14 residues.

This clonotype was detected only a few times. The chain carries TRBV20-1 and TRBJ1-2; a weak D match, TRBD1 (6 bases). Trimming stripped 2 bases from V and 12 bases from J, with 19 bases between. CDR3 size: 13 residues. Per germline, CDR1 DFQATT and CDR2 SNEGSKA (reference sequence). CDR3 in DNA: TGCAGTGCTAGAAGGCAGGGGCCTTATAGCCACACCTTC. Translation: CSARRQGPYSHTF.

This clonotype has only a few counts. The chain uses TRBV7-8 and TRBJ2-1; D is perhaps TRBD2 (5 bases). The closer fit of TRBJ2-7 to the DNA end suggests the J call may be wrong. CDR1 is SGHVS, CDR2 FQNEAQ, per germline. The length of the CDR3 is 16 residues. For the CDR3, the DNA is TGTGCCAGCACCCTGGGGTACCCTAGCTCCTACAATGAGCAGTACTTC. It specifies CASTLGYPSSYNEQYF.

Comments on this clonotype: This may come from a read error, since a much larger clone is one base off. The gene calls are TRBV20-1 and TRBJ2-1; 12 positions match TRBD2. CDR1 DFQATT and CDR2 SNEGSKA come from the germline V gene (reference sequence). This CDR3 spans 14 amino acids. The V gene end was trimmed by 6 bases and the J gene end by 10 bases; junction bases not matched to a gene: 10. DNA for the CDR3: TGCAGTGCCCCCACTAGCGGGACTAGCGGGGAGCAGTTCTTC. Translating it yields CSAPTSGTSGEQFF.

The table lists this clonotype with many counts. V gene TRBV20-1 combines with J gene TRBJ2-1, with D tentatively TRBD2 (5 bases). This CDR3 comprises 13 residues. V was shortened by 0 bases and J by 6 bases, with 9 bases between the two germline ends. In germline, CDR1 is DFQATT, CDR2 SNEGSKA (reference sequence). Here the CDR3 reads CSAREDFFNEQFF. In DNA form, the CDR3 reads TGCAGTGCTAGAGAGGACTTCTTCAATGAGCAGTTCTTC.

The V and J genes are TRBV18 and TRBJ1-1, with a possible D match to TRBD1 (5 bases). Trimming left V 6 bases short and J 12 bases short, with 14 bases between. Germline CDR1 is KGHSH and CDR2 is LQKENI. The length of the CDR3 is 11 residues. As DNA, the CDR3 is TGTGCCAGCTCGGCAACAGGTCGGACTTTCTTT. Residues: CASSATGRTFF.

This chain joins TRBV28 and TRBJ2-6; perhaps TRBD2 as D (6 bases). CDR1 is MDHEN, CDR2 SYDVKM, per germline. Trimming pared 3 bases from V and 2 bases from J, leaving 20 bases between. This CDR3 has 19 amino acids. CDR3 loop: CASSFWPGGVDPGANVLTF. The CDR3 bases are TGTGCCAGCAGTTTTTGGCCAGGAGGGGTTGACCCTGGGGCCAACGTCCTGACTTTC.

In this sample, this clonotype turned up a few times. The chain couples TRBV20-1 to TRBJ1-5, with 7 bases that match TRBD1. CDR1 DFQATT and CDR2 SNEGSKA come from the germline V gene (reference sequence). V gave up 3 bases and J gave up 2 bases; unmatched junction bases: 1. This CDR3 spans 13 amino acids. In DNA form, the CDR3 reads TGCAGTGCTAGTGGACAGGGCAATCAGCCCCAGCATTTT. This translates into CSASGQGNQPQHF.

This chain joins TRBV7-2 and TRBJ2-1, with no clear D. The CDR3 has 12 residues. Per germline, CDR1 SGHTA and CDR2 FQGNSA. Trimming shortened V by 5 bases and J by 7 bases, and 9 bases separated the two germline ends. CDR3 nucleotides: TGTGCCAGCAGCCTCCCGCGGAATGAGCAGTTCTTC. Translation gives CASSLPRNEQFF.

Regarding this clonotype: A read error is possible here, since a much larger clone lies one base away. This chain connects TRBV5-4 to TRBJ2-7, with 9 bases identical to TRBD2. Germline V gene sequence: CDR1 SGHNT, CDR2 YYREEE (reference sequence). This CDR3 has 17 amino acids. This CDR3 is CASSLGPTRREGYERYF. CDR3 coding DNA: TGTGCCAGCAGCTTGGGACCCACCAGGCGGGAGGGCTACGAGCGGTACTTC.

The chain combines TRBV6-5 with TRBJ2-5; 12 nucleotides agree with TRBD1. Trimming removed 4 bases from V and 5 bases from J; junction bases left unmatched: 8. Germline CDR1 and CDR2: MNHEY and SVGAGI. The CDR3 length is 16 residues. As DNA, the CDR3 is TGTGCCAGCAGTTTTTCCGGGACAGGGGGCGGGGAGACCCAGTACTTC. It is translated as CASSFSGTGGGETQYF.

The CDR3 loop reads CASSQEASYSYNEQFF. CDR3 nucleotides: TGTGCCAGCAGCCAAGAGGCTAGTTACTCCTACAATGAGCAGTTCTTC. The chain combines TRBV4-2 with TRBJ2-1; D remains unclear. Trimming cost V 0 bases and J 0 bases, with 9 bases left between them. The CDR3 is 16 amino acids. Germline V gives CDR1 LGHNA, CDR2 YNFKEQ.

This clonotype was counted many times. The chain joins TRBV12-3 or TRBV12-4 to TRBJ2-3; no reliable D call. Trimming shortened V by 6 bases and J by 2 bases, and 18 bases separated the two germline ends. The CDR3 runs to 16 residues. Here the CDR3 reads CASSLTVSWDTDTQYF. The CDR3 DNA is TGTGCCAGCAGCCTTACAGTCTCGTGGGACACAGATACGCAGTATTTT.

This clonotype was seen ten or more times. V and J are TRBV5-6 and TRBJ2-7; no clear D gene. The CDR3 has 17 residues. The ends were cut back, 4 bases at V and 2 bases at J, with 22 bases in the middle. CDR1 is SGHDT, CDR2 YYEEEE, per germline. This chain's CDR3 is CASSPMPDRARPYEQYF. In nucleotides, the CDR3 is TGTGCCAGCAGCCCTATGCCCGATAGGGCTAGACCCTACGAGCAGTACTTC.

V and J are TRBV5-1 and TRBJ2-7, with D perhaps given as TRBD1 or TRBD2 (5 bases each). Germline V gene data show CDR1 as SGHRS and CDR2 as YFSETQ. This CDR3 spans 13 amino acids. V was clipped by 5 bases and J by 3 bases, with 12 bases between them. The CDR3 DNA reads TGCGCCAGCAGACCAGGGAGTGGCTACGAGCAGTACTTC. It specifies CASRPGSGYEQYF.

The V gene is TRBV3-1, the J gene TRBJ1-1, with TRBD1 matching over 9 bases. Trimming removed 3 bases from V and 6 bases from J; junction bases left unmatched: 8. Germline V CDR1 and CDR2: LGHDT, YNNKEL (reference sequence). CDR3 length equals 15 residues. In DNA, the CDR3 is TGTGCCAGCAGCCAGGTGGGGGACAGGGAGGCTGAAGCTTTCTTT. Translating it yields CASSQVGDREAEAFF.

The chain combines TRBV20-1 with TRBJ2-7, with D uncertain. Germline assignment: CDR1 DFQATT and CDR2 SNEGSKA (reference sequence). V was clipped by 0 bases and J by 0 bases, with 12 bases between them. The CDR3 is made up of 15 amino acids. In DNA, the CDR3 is TGCAGTGCTAGAGATTACAACGCGAGCTCCTACGAGCAGTACTTC. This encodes CSARDYNASSYEQYF.

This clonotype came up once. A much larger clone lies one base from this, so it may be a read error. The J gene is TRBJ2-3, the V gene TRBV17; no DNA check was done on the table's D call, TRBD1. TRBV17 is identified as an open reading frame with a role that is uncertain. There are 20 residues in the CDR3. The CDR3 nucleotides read TGTGCCAGCAGCCTCTCCGGGACAGGGTTTGTACGGGGATACACAGATACGCAGTATTTT. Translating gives CASSLSGTGFVRGYTDTQYF.